This TCR beta chain originates from a study of cytomegalovirus exposure and HLA in healthy donors. Study-wide points: The study listed about 150 cytomegalovirus-associated TCR beta chains.

This CDR3 is 13 amino acids long. CDR1 is MGHRA, CDR2 YSYEKL, per germline. V shed 6 bases and J shed 12 bases, with 15 bases lying between them. With 60 Vbeta and 13 Jbeta primers, the PCR was carried out. Using immunoSEQ multiplex PCR, the repertoire was profiled, and TCRdb retains in-frame clones only, with some absent. The sample lists around 150,000 clones; approximately 80% were seen once. A word on this clone: Antigen unknown.

The V gene is TRBV4-1, the J gene TRBJ1-6; weak D call: TRBD1 (5 bases). The clonotype was recovered from a man aged 50 to 59 in good health and CMV-seropositive. Source material: PBMCs. The CDR3 region is CASRGEGYQPLHF. In DNA, the CDR3 is TGCGCCAGCAGGGGGGAGGGTTATCAACCCCTCCACTTT.